This paragraph reports one TCR beta chain. Its specificity is unknown. The source of the sample is a study of T cell repertoires in cytomegalovirus infection. In the study overall: Used in the study were CMV epitopes, some recently identified and HLA-C-restricted, others well-studied and HLA-B-restricted.

One entry per CDR3 protein, called by TCRdb with MiXCR from the reads. This table has about 830,000 distinct CDR3 sequences, around a third appearing once. The sequenced sample was cultured CD8+ T cells from PBMCs, obtained from culture after CMV antigen stimulation. The sequence came from a human donor in good health (CMV status not recorded). Some clones in this sample may be carry-over from other donors' samples.

The CDR3: CASSQDRAHVGDTEAFF. As DNA, the CDR3 is TGCGCCAGCAGCCAGGACAGGGCTCACGTAGGGGACACTGAAGCTTTCTTT. V and J are TRBV4-1 and TRBJ1-1; 8 bases align to TRBD1. The length of the CDR3 is 17 residues. Germline CDR1 and CDR2: MGHRA and YSYEKL. The ends lost 3 bases at V and 3 bases at J; junction bases unmatched: 12.